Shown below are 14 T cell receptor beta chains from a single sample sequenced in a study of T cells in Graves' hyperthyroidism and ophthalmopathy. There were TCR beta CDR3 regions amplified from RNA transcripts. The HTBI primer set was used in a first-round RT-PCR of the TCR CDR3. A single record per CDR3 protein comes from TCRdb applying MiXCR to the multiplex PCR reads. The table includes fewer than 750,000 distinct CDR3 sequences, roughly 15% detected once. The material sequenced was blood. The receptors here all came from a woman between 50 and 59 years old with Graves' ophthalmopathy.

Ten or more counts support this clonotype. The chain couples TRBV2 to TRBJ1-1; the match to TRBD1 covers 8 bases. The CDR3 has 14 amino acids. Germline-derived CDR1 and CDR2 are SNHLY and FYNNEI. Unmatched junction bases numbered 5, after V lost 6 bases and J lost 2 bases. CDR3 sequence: CASSTDRANTEAFF. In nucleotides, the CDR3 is TGTGCCAGCAGCACGGACAGGGCCAACACTGAAGCTTTCTTT.

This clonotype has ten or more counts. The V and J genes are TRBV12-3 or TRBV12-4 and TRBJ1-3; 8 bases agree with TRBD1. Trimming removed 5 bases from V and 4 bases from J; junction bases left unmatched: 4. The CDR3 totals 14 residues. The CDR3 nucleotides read TGTGCCAGCAGTGACGACAGGGGAGGAAACACCATATATTTT. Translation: CASSDDRGGNTIYF.

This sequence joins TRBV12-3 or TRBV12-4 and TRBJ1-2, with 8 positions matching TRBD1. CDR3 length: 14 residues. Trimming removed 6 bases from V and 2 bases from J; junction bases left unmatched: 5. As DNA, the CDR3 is TGTGCCAGCAGGGACCCAGGGGGCAACTATGGCTACACCTTC. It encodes CASRDPGGNYGYTF.

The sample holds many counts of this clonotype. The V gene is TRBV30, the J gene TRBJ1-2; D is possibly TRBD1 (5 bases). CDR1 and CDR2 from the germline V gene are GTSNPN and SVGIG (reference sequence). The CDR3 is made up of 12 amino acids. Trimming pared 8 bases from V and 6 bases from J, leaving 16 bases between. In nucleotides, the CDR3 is TGTGCCCGGGACCGGGAAGGAGATGGCTACACCTTC. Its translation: CARDREGDGYTF.

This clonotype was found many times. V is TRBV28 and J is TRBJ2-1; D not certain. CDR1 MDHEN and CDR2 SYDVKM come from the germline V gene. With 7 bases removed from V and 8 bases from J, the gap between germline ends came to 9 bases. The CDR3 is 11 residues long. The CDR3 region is CASTAWDEQFF. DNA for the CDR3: TGTGCCAGCACTGCCTGGGATGAGCAGTTCTTC.

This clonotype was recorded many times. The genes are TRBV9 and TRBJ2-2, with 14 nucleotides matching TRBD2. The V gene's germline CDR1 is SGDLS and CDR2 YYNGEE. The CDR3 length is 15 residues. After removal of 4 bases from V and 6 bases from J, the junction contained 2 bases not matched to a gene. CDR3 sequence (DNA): TGTGCCAGCAGCTTGACTAGCGGGAGGGCCGGGGAGCTGTTTTTT. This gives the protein CASSLTSGRAGELFF.

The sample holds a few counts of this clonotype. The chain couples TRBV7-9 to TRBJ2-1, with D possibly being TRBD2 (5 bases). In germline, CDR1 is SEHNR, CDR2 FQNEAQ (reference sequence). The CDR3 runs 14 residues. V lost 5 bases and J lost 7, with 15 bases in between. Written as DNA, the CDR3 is TGTGCCAGCAGCCTGGGAGCGCGAACAAATGAGCAGTTCTTC. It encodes CASSLGARTNEQFF. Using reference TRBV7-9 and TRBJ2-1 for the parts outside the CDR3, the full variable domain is DTGVSQNPRHKITKRGQNVTFRCDPISEHNRLYWYRQTLGQGPEFLTYFQNEAQLEKSRLLSDRFSAERPKGSFSTLEIQRTEQGDSAMYLCASSLGARTNEQFFGPGTRLTVL.

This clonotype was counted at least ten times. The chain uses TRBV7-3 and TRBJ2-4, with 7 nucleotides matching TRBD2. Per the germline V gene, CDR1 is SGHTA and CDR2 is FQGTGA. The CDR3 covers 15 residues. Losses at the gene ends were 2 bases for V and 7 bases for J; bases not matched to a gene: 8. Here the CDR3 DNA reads TGTGCCAGCAGCTTATACCCGGGGGGTAAGAACATTCAGTACTTC. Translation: CASSLYPGGKNIQYF.

CDR3 in amino acids: CASSTGGRGSYNEQFF. The CDR3 coding sequence is TGTGCCAGTAGTACCGGGGGAAGGGGCTCCTACAATGAGCAGTTCTTC. This chain joins TRBV19 and TRBJ2-1, with D perhaps TRBD2 (6 bases). V was shortened by 4 bases and J by 0 bases, with 13 bases between the two germline ends. Germline CDR1 and CDR2: LNHDA and SQIVND (reference sequence). This CDR3 region has 16 residues.

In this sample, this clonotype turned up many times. DNA for the CDR3: TGCAGTGCTAGAGACCCCAGGGGCTCCTACGAGCAGTACTTC. It specifies CSARDPRGSYEQYF. V gene TRBV20-1 combines with J gene TRBJ2-7; possibly TRBD1 for D (6 bases). The CDR3 consists of 14 residues. Germline lookup yields CDR1 DFQATT and CDR2 SNEGSKA (reference sequence). V shed 0 bases and J shed 0 bases, with 9 bases lying between them.

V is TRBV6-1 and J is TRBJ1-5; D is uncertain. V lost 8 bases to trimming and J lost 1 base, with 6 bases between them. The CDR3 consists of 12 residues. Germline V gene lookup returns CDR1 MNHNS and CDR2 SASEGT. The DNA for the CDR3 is TGTGCCAGCCGACAAAGCAATCAGCCCCAGCATTTT. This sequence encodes CASRQSNQPQHF.

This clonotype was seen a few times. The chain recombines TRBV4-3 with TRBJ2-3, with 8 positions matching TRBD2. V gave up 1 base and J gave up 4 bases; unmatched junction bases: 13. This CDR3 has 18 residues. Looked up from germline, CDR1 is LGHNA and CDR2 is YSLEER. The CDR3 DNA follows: TGCGCCAGCAGCCAAGCCATGTCCAGCGGGAGTATCGCAGATACGCAGTATTTT. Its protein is CASSQAMSSGSIADTQYF.

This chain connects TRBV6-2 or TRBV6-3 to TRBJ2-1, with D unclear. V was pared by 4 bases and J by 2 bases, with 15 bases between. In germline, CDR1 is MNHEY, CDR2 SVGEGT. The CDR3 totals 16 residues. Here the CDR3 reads CASSSRLLNPYNEQFF. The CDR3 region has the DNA TGTGCCAGCAGTTCCAGGTTATTGAACCCCTACAATGAGCAGTTCTTC.

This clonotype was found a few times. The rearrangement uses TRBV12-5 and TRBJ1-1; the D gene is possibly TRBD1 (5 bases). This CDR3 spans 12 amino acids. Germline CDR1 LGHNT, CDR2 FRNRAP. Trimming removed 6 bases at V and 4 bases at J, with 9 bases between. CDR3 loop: CASGPGSTEAFF. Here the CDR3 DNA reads TGTGCTAGTGGGCCAGGGTCCACTGAAGCTTTCTTT.